The 11 T cell receptor beta chains listed next were all sequenced from one sample in a study of cytomegalovirus exposure and HLA in healthy donors. The PCR was carried out with 60 Vbeta primers and 13 Jbeta primers. Only in-frame clones appear in the TCRdb table, and some are missing; sequencing was by immunoSEQ multiplex PCR. The sample yields about 200,000 clones, 85% seen once. Specimen: PBMCs. All receptors come from a woman in her forties or fifties in good health and CMV-seronegative.

V is TRBV29-1 and J is TRBJ1-1; the match to TRBD1 covers 9 bases. Germline values: CDR1 SQVTM, CDR2 ANQGSEA. Unmatched junction bases numbered 10, after V lost 1 base and J lost 4 bases. The CDR3 totals 16 residues. CDR3 region: CSVEVGTGGWGTEAFF. Written as DNA, the CDR3 is TGCAGCGTTGAAGTGGGAACAGGGGGCTGGGGCACTGAAGCTTTCTTT.

The gene calls are TRBV5-1 and TRBJ1-5; 9 bases are shared with TRBD1. Germline values: CDR1 SGHRS, CDR2 YFSETQ. The J segment lost 6 bases and the V segment lost 5 bases, leaving 9 bases of the junction unmatched. The CDR3 covers 15 residues. The CDR3, as DNA: TGCGCCAGCAGACCCGGACAGGGGAGAAGTCAGCCCCAGCATTTT. Translation: CASRPGQGRSQPQHF.

V and J are TRBV30 and TRBJ2-1; TRBD2 agrees at 14 bases. The CDR3 is 14 amino acids. CDR1 is GTSNPN, CDR2 SVGIG, per germline (reference sequence). V shed 2 bases and J 10 bases; nucleotides not matched to a gene: 4. The CDR3 DNA sequence: TGTGCCTGGAGTACAGGGACTAGCGGGAGAGAGCAGTTCTTC. This translates into CAWSTGTSGREQFF.

This rearrangement joins TRBV1 to TRBJ1-4; the table's D call, TRBD1, has no DNA check behind it. TRBV1 represents a pseudogene. This CDR3 has 19 residues. The CDR3 protein is CTSSHTGQQSIATNEKLFF. CDR3 DNA: TGCACCAGCAGCCACACGGGACAGCAGAGTATTGCAACTAATGAAAAATTGTTTTTT.

The rearrangement joins TRBV7-3 to TRBJ2-3; 9 bases map to TRBD2. Germline CDR1 reads SGHTA; CDR2 reads FQGTGA. This CDR3 is built from 17 residues. The V gene end was trimmed by 0 bases and the J gene end by 0 bases; junction bases not matched to a gene: 4. Written as DNA, the CDR3 is TGTGCCAGCAGCTTAACGGCTAGCGGGGATAGCACAGATACGCAGTATTTT. Translating it yields CASSLTASGDSTDTQYF.

The genes are TRBV6-1 and TRBJ2-1, with D possibly matching TRBD2 (7 bases). Trimming took 8 bases from V and 6 from J, leaving 20 bases between them. The CDR3 is made up of 15 amino acids. Germline assignment: CDR1 MNHNS and CDR2 SASEGT. The CDR3 loop reads CASGGGGSGANEQFF. CDR3 DNA sequence: TGTGCCAGCGGTGGGGGAGGGTCAGGGGCCAATGAGCAGTTCTTC.

The rearrangement links TRBV27 to TRBJ2-3; 13 bases are a match to TRBD2. The trim removed 6 bases at V and 2 bases at J, leaving 14 bases unmatched. The CDR3 has 19 residues. CDR1 and CDR2 from the germline V gene are MNHEY and SMNVEV (reference sequence). As DNA, the CDR3 is TGTGCCAGCAGCCTCGGAGGACTAGCGGGAGTGGGCGACACAGATACGCAGTATTTT. Its protein is CASSLGGLAGVGDTDTQYF.

The rearrangement links TRBV18 to TRBJ1-2, with a tentative D call TRBD1 (5 bases). Germline values: CDR1 KGHSH, CDR2 LQKENI. The length of the CDR3 is 13 residues. V was shortened by 5 bases and J by 6 bases, with 13 bases between the two germline ends. The CDR3 bases are TGTGCCAGCTCAAATCAGGGTGGGAATGGCTACACCTTC. Its protein product is CASSNQGGNGYTF.

The V gene is TRBV19, the J gene TRBJ1-3; the match to TRBD1 covers 10 bases. The CDR3 is 18 amino acids. V was clipped by 6 bases and J by 0 bases; unmatched bases: 11. CDR1 and CDR2 (germline): LNHDA, SQIVND (reference sequence). Here the CDR3 reads CASSPTGTGDLSGNTIYF. CDR3 in DNA: TGTGCCAGTAGCCCAACCGGGACAGGGGATCTCTCTGGAAACACCATATATTTT.

This sequence joins TRBV2 and TRBJ1-4; 7 bases agree with TRBD1. This CDR3 has 14 amino acids. V was clipped by 4 bases and J by 5 bases; unmatched bases: 4. The germline CDR1 and CDR2 sequences are SNHLY and FYNNEI. The CDR3 DNA reads TGTGCCAGCAGTGTTGGGACAGTGAATGAAAAACTGTTTTTT. The encoded protein is CASSVGTVNEKLFF.

The genes are TRBV30 and TRBJ2-3, with 9 bases identical to TRBD2. V lost 2 bases to trimming and J lost 0 bases; unmatched junction nucleotides: 3. The CDR3 has 15 amino acids. Germline V gives CDR1 GTSNPN, CDR2 SVGIG (reference sequence). This CDR3 is CAWSITSGSTDTQYF. CDR3 nucleotides: TGTGCCTGGAGTATAACTAGCGGGAGCACAGATACGCAGTATTTT.